This TCR beta chain was profiled in a study of Tregs in tolerant kidney transplant recipients. Study-wide findings and caveats: Expanding Tregs on activated donor B cells appeared to best identify donor-specific TCRbeta clones. Changing PCR primers prevented nucleotide comparison between some patients' samples.

Clones were read by immunoSEQ multiplex PCR, and TCRdb kept only the in-frame ones, dropping some. The ten top clones account for over 4%, within a sample of 23,000 or so clones. With respect to this clone: The antigen is undetermined.

Related graft donors supplied nonmyeloablative bone marrow transplants, and mixed chimerism was transient. Unstimulated regulatory T cells (CD4+CD25+CD127-), CD4+CD25- non-regulatory cells, CD4 and CD8 cells were FACS-sorted from thawed PBMCs. This TCR was recovered from a human patient who received a combined kidney and bone marrow transplant. Some T cells may arise from the graft donor. The material sequenced was CD4+ T cells from blood (PBMCs), taken 6 months after the transplant.

This CDR3 reads CASSIVRNTGELFF. The CDR3 bases that were read are TGTGCCAGTAGTATAGTTAGGAACACCGGGGAG. V gene TRBV19 combines with J gene TRBJ2-2; D gene uncertain. The read falls 3 residues short of the CDR3 end, and the missing part is taken from the germline J gene. Germline values: CDR1 LNHDA, CDR2 SQIVND (reference sequence). The CDR3 has 14 amino acids. Between the trimmed V and J ends, which lost 1 base and 1 base, there was a span of 4 bases.